These 26 T cell receptor beta chains were all obtained from the same sample, sequenced in a study of blood T cell repertoires in COVID-19. Here immunoSEQ multiplex PCR was the method, and the copy in TCRdb shows in-frame clones only, minus some. The sample contains about 300,000 clones, approximately 90% of which appear only once. Sequenced sample: PBMCs or T cells enriched from blood (not recorded which). Receptor source: a young man who had recovered from COVID-19.

DNA for the CDR3: TGCAGCGTTGAAGATCATGGGGACTTGGTATACGAGCAGTACTTC. As protein: CSVEDHGDLVYEQYF. The chain employs TRBV29-1 and TRBJ2-7, with D possibly matching TRBD2 (6 bases). V gave up 0 bases and J gave up 4 bases, with 16 bases separating them. Germline CDR1 is SQVTM and CDR2 is ANQGSEA. The CDR3 consists of 15 residues.

This clone was recorded once. The rearrangement links TRBV10-3 to TRBJ2-7, with D possibly TRBD1 on 6 matching bases. This CDR3 is built from 16 residues. CDR1 and CDR2 (germline): ENHRY, SYGVKD. The V end was cut by 4 bases, the J end by 2 bases, with 18 bases between. The CDR3 DNA sequence: TGTGCCATCAGTGGGTCCCGACGACAGGCAGCCTACGAGCAGTACTTC. Amino acids: CAISGSRRQAAYEQYF.

The chain links TRBV25-1 to TRBJ2-5, with D possibly matching TRBD1 (5 bases). This CDR3 region has 15 residues. Trimming shortened V by 1 base and J by 3 bases, and 12 bases separated the two germline ends. Germline loops: CDR1 MGHDK, CDR2 SYGVNS. CDR3 loop: CASSEWAGKEETQYF. The CDR3, as DNA: TGTGCCAGCAGTGAATGGGCAGGGAAGGAAGAGACCCAGTACTTC.

The V gene is TRBV3-1 (or the pseudogene TRBV3-2), the J gene TRBJ2-3; 10 nucleotides agree with TRBD1. The CDR3 spans 18 residues. CDR1 and CDR2 (germline): LGHDT, YNNKEL (reference sequence). With V trimmed by 3 bases and J by 4 bases, 13 bases remained unmatched. The CDR3, as DNA: TGTGCCAGCAGCCATGATTCCCCGGGACAGGGGTTTTCAGATACGCAGTATTTT. Protein: CASSHDSPGQGFSDTQYF.

The chain carries TRBV28 and TRBJ1-2; D is uncertain. This CDR3 has 12 amino acids. V lost 8 bases and J lost 6, with 13 bases in between. Germline V gene sequence: CDR1 MDHEN, CDR2 SYDVKM. In DNA, the CDR3 is TGTGCCAGCCAGTATGGCTCCGATGGCTACACCTTC. It yields the protein CASQYGSDGYTF.

The rearrangement links TRBV6-5 to TRBJ1-2; 9 nucleotides line up with TRBD1. The ends lost 5 bases at V and 4 bases at J; junction bases unmatched: 2. Germline assignment: CDR1 MNHEY and CDR2 SVGAGI. The CDR3 runs to 13 residues. CDR3: CASSPDRGYGYTF. CDR3 nucleotide sequence: TGTGCCAGCAGTCCGGACAGGGGCTATGGCTACACCTTC.

The chain joins TRBV28 to TRBJ2-3; D is uncertain. Trimming left V 5 bases short and J 2 bases short, with 8 bases between. This CDR3 contains 13 residues. CDR1 and CDR2 (germline): MDHEN, SYDVKM. Written as DNA, the CDR3 is TGTGCCAGCAGTCCCCGACTCACAGATACGCAGTATTTT. This encodes CASSPRLTDTQYF.

The gene calls are TRBV6-4 and TRBJ1-1; D not certain. Trimming removed 0 bases from V and 6 bases from J, with 8 bases in between. The CDR3 totals 13 residues. Germline lookup yields CDR1 MRHNA and CDR2 SNTAGT. CDR3 bases: TGTGCCAGCAGTGACTCGGCGCGGGCTGAAGCTTTCTTT. Its translation: CASSDSARAEAFF.

J is TRBJ2-3 and V is TRBV4-1; D is possibly TRBD2 (6 bases). In germline, CDR1 is MGHRA, CDR2 YSYEKL. The CDR3 is 12 amino acids. V dropped 3 bases and J dropped 10 bases, with 11 bases sitting between them. CDR3 nucleotides: TGCGCCAGCAGCCAGTATAGCGGCTCGCAGTATTTT. It encodes CASSQYSGSQYF.

The chain is built from TRBV6-5 and TRBJ2-1; a weak D match, TRBD2 (5 bases). Per germline, CDR1 MNHEY and CDR2 SVGAGI. V shed 6 bases and J shed 6 bases, with 18 bases lying between them. The CDR3 is 15 amino acids. The CDR3 sequence: CASRMTVLSGNEQFF. CDR3 nucleotide sequence: TGTGCCAGCAGAATGACGGTCTTGAGCGGCAATGAGCAGTTCTTC.

The chain employs TRBV11-3 and TRBJ2-7; 8 bases agree with TRBD1. J lost 3 bases, V lost 0 bases, and 4 bases had no gene match. The CDR3 runs to 15 residues. The germline V gene has CDR1 SGHNT and CDR2 YENEEA. The CDR3 bases are TGTGCCAGCAGCTTAGACCGGGACAGGATCTACGAGCAGTACTTC. This encodes CASSLDRDRIYEQYF.

The rearrangement uses TRBV28 and TRBJ1-1; 7 positions agree with TRBD1. Losses at the gene ends were 4 bases for V and 2 bases for J; bases not matched to a gene: 7. This CDR3 region has 15 residues. Germline CDR1 and CDR2: MDHEN and SYDVKM. The CDR3 region is CASSSRWDSNTEAFF. The CDR3 region has the DNA TGTGCCAGCAGTTCGAGGTGGGACAGTAACACTGAAGCTTTCTTT. The variable domain in full, with the rest retrieved from reference TRBV28 and TRBJ1-1, is DVKVTQSSRYLVKRTGEKVFLECVQDMDHENMFWYRQDPGLGLRLIYFSYDVKMKEKGDIPEGYSVSREKKERFSLILESASTNQTSMYLCASSSRWDSNTEAFFGQGTRLTVV.

The J gene is TRBJ2-7, the V gene TRBV4-1; a weak D match, TRBD1 (6 bases). V gave up 4 bases and J gave up 0 bases, with 10 bases separating them. This CDR3 contains 14 residues. CDR1 is MGHRA and CDR2 is YSYEKL in the germline V gene. CDR3: CASSPQGSSYEQYF. The DNA for the CDR3 is TGCGCCAGCAGCCCACAGGGAAGCTCCTACGAGCAGTACTTC.

The V gene is TRBV28, the J gene TRBJ2-7; 8 bases are shared with TRBD1. Per the germline V gene, CDR1 is MDHEN and CDR2 is SYDVKM. The V gene end was trimmed by 5 bases and the J gene end by 2 bases; junction bases not matched to a gene: 8. The CDR3 has 15 amino acids. CDR3 sequence: CASSHPGQGAYEQYF. The CDR3 DNA is TGTGCCAGCAGTCACCCAGGACAGGGTGCCTACGAGCAGTACTTC.

Written as DNA, the CDR3 is TGTGCCAGCAGCCCTATAAGGACAGGGAATGGCTACACCTTC. Encoded protein: CASSPIRTGNGYTF. The rearrangement links TRBV3-1 (or the pseudogene TRBV3-2) to TRBJ1-2; 8 positions match TRBD1. CDR1 is LGHDT, CDR2 YNNKEL, per germline (reference sequence). The CDR3 runs to 14 residues. V lost 4 bases to trimming and J lost 6 bases; unmatched junction nucleotides: 7.

J is TRBJ2-1 and V is TRBV5-4, with 10 bases matching TRBD2. After removal of 4 bases from V and 3 bases from J, the junction contained 10 bases not matched to a gene. CDR3 length: 17 amino acids. Looked up from germline, CDR1 is SGHNT and CDR2 is YYREEE (reference sequence). The CDR3 DNA sequence: TGTGCCAGCAGCCGGGGCCCCTTAGCGGGGGGCTACAATGAGCAGTTCTTC. Encoded protein: CASSRGPLAGGYNEQFF.

The genes are TRBV30 and TRBJ1-2; D unresolved. Germline values: CDR1 GTSNPN, CDR2 SVGIG (reference sequence). This CDR3 comprises 12 residues. Trimming shortened V by 1 base and J by 5 bases, and 8 bases separated the two germline ends. The chain's CDR3 is CAWSDRRYGYTF. Here the CDR3 DNA reads TGTGCCTGGAGTGACAGAAGATATGGCTACACCTTC.

The V call is TRBV19, the J call TRBJ1-1, with 10 bases matching TRBD1. With V trimmed by 4 bases and J by 4 bases, 6 bases remained unmatched. The CDR3 has 15 amino acids. The V gene's germline CDR1 is LNHDA and CDR2 SQIVND (reference sequence). The CDR3 loop reads CASSRSGTGVTEAFF. CDR3 in DNA: TGTGCCAGTAGTAGGTCCGGGACAGGGGTCACTGAAGCTTTCTTT.

The rearrangement uses TRBV2 and TRBJ2-3; D uncertain. The V end was cut by 2 bases, the J end by 0 bases, with 12 bases between. The CDR3 has 16 residues. Germline-derived CDR1 and CDR2 are SNHLY and FYNNEI. The CDR3 nucleotides read TGTGCCAGCAGTGAAACTTATATCACTAGCACAGATACGCAGTATTTT. This encodes CASSETYITSTDTQYF.

V gene TRBV28 combines with J gene TRBJ1-2; D remains unclear. CDR1 is MDHEN, CDR2 SYDVKM, per germline. Trimming took 2 bases from V and 5 from J, leaving 18 bases between them. The CDR3 spans 16 residues. The CDR3 spells CASSLGEVLQGYGYTF. CDR3 nucleotide sequence: TGTGCCAGCAGTTTAGGGGAGGTCCTACAAGGGTATGGCTACACCTTC.

The J gene is TRBJ2-5, the V gene TRBV14; the D gene is possibly TRBD2 (5 bases). The V end was cut by 3 bases, the J end by 7 bases, with 15 bases between. CDR3 length equals 14 residues. Germline CDR1 and CDR2: SGHDN and FVKESK. CDR3 coding DNA: TGTGCCAGCAGCCAGAGAAATACCGAGGGGACCCAGTACTTC. It codes for CASSQRNTEGTQYF.

The gene calls are TRBV29-1 and TRBJ2-7, with TRBD1 as a possible D gene (5 bases). V was cut by 7 bases and J by 2 bases, with 18 bases left in between. This CDR3 region has 14 residues. The V gene's germline CDR1 is SQVTM and CDR2 ANQGSEA. The CDR3 DNA reads as TGCAGCGCCCTACACATGGGGCCAGCCTACGAGCAGTACTTC. Translation: CSALHMGPAYEQYF.

Worth noting for this clone: One end of the junction does not line up with germline, which may come from a read error. This rearrangement joins TRBV24-1 to TRBJ2-1; a possible D gene is TRBD2 (5 bases). The CDR3 extends over 16 amino acids. Germline assignment: CDR1 KGHDR and CDR2 SFDVKD. The CDR3, as DNA: TGTGCCGCCAGTAAGGGAGCTAGTCCCCCCTACAATGAGCAGTTCTTC. Translating gives CAASKGASPPYNEQFF.

This clone was found a few times. The rearrangement uses TRBV29-1 and TRBJ1-5, with 11 bases lining up with TRBD1. V was clipped by 4 bases and J by 9 bases; unmatched bases: 8. The germline V gene has CDR1 SQVTM and CDR2 ANQGSEA. CDR3 size: 14 residues. The CDR3 loop is CSVAGTGGKPPQHF. The DNA for the CDR3 is TGCAGCGTTGCCGGGACAGGGGGAAAGCCGCCCCAGCATTTT.

J is TRBJ1-3 and V is TRBV4-1; D unresolved. The CDR3 is 16 amino acids. From germline, CDR1 is MGHRA and CDR2 YSYEKL. The ends were cut back, 0 bases at V and 5 bases at J, with 14 bases in the middle. The DNA for the CDR3 is TGCGCCAGCAGCCAAGAGTCTTCGGGGTTGCGAAACACCATATATTTT. Translating it yields CASSQESSGLRNTIYF.

The chain joins TRBV30 to TRBJ2-5; 11 bases align to TRBD1. Per the germline V gene, CDR1 is GTSNPN and CDR2 is SVGIG (reference sequence). The V segment lost 5 bases and the J segment 1 base; nucleotides outside the gene matches: 9. The CDR3 covers 16 residues. The DNA of the CDR3 is TGTGCCTGGGGAGTCGGGACAGGGGGGGCCCAAGAGACCCAGTACTTC. Amino acids: CAWGVGTGGAQETQYF.